These T cell receptor beta chains were read from a single sample in a study of OX40 agonist ivuxolimab in advanced cancers. Only in-frame clones appear in the TCRdb table, and some are missing; sequencing was by immunoSEQ multiplex PCR. Here the sample spans approximately 68,000 clones, about 90% being singletons. Here the sequenced sample was CD4+ or CD8+ T cells sorted from blood, taken in a trial of the OX40 agonist ivuxolimab. These receptors all stem from an adult with an advanced solid tumor such as melanoma, head and neck, liver or kidney cancer. Both conserved end residues are part of each CDR3. The D gene is left open where the match is weak. Size tells how often a clone was seen (once, few, many) or the class of an expanded clone, and some rows leave it out.

-	TRBV7-2	TRBD2	TRBJ2-4	TGTGCCAGCAGCTCGACGACTAGCGGGGGAAACATTCAGTACTTC	CASSSTTSGGNIQYF
-	TRBV7-2	-	TRBJ2-3	TGTGCCAGCAGCTTAGCGGGACACCTCACAGATACGCAGTATTTT	CASSLAGHLTDTQYF
-	TRBV4-1	-	TRBJ1-4	TGCGCCAGCAGCCAAGAGGGCATGCGGGGAAAAAAACTGTTTTTT	CASSQEGMRGKKLFF
-	TRBV28	-	TRBJ2-5	TGTGCCAGCATAGGGCGGCATCAAGAGACCCAGTACTTC	CASIGRHQETQYF
once	TRBV21-1	-	TRBJ1-6	TGTGCCAGCAGCAAACGTTTCGCGGATTCACCCCTCCACTTT	CASSKRFADSPLHF
-	TRBV28	-	TRBJ1-5	TGTGCCAGCAGTTTCGGGGGTCAGCCCCAGCATTTT	CASSFGGQPQHF
-	TRBV25-1	-	TRBJ1-6	TGTGCCAGCAGTGCGGCTGAGACCTATAATTCACCCCTCCACTTT	CASSAAETYNSPLHF
-	TRBV29-1	-	TRBJ2-5	TGCAGCGTTGAAGGGTCCGAGCAAGAGACCCAGTACTTC	CSVEGSEQETQYF
once	TRBV7-3	TRBD2	TRBJ2-1	TGTGCCAGCAGCTTATTAGCGGGCCCGTACAATGAGCAGTTCTTC	CASSLLAGPYNEQFF
once	TRBV28	-	TRBJ1-1	TGTGCCAGCAGTTTATGGGACCGGAACACTGAAGCTTTCTTT	CASSLWDRNTEAFF
-	TRBV29-1	-	TRBJ2-1	TGCAGCGTTGGGGACAACAATGAGCAGTTCTTC	CSVGDNNEQFF
-	TRBV18	-	TRBJ2-3	TGTGCCAGCTCAGACAGCACAGATACGCAGTATTTT	CASSDSTDTQYF
-	TRBV7-2	-	TRBJ2-3	TGTGCCAGCAGCTTAGTGGTAGTGACAGATACGCAGTATTTT	CASSLVVVTDTQYF
-	TRBV7-8	TRBD1	TRBJ1-2	TGTGCCAGCAGCCCCACCCCGGGACAGGGACATGGCTACACCTTC	CASSPTPGQGHGYTF
-	TRBV30	TRBD1	TRBJ2-2	TGTGCCTGGAGTGCGGACAGGGTCACCGGGGAGCTGTTTTTT	CAWSADRVTGELFF
-	TRBV5-1	-	TRBJ2-1	TGCGCCAGCACCGCGGAGGGGAGCTCCTACAATGAGCAGTTCTTC	CASTAEGSSYNEQFF